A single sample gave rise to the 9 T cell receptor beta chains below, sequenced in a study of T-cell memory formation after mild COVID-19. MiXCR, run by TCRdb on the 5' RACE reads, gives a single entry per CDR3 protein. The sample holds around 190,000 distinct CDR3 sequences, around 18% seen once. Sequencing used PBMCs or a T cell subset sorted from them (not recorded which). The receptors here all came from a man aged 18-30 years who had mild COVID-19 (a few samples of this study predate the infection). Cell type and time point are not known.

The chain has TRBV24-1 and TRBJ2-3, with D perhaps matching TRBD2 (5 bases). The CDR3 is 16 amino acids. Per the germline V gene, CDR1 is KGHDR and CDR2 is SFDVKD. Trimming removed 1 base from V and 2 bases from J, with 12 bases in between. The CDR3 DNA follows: TGTGCCACCAGTGATTTCTTCCCGGGGAACACAGATACGCAGTATTTT. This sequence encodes CATSDFFPGNTDTQYF.

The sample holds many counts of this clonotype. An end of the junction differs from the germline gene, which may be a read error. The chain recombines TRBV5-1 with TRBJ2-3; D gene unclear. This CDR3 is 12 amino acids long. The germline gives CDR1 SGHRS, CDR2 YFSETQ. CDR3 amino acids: CASSPNTDTQYF. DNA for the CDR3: TGTGCCAGCAGCCCAAACACAGATACGCAGTATTTT.

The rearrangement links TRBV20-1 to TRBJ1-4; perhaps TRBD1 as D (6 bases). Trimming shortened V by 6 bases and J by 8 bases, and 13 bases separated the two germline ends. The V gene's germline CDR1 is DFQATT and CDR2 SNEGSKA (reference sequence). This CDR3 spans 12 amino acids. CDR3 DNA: TGCAGTGCCCAGGGGATTCGGGAAAAACTGTTTTTT. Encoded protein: CSAQGIREKLFF.

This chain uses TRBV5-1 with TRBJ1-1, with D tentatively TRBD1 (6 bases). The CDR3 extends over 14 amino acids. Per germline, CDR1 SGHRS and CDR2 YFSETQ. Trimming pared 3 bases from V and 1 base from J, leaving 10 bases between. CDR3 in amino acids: CASSWGAANTEAFF. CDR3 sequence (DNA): TGCGCCAGCAGCTGGGGGGCGGCGAACACTGAAGCTTTCTTT. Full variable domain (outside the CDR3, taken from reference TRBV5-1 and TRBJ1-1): KAGVTQTPRYLIKTRGQQVTLSCSPISGHRSVSWYQQTPGQGLQFLFEYFSETQRNKGNFPGRFSGRQFSNSRSEMNVSTLELGDSALYLCASSWGAANTEAFFGQGTRLTVV.

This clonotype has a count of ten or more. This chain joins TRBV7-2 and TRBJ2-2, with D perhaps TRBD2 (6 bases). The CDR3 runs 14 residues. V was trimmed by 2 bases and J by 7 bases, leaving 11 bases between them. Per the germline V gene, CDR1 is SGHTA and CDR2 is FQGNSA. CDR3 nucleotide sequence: TGTGCCAGCAGCTTAACCGGGGGTGACGGGGAGCTGTTTTTT. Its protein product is CASSLTGGDGELFF.

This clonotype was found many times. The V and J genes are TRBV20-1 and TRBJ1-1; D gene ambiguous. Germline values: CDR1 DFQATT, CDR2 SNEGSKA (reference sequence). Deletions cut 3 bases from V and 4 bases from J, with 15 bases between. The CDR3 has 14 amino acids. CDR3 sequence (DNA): TGCAGTGCTAGTCGGGCTAGGGCGTCCACTGAAGCTTTCTTT. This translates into CSASRARASTEAFF.

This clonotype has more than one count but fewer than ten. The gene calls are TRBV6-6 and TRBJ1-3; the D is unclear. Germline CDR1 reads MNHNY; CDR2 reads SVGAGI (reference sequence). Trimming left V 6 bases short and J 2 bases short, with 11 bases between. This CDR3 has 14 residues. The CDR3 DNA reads TGTGCCAGCAGCCTACAGTGGGCTGGAAACACCATATATTTT. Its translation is CASSLQWAGNTIYF.

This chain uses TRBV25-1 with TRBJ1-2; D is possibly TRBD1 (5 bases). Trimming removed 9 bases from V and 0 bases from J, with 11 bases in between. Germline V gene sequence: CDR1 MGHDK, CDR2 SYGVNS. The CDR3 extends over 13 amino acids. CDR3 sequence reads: CASQTDSNYGYTF. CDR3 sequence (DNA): TGTGCCAGTCAGACAGATTCTAACTATGGCTACACCTTC.

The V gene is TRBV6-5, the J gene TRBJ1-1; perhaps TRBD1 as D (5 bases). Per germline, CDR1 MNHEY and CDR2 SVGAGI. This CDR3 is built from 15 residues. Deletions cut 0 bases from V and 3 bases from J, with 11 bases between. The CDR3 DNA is TGTGCCAGCAGTTACTCGAGGATAGGGGACACTGAAGCTTTCTTT. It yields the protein CASSYSRIGDTEAFF.